Below are 24 T cell receptor beta chains sequenced from a single sample in a study of high-grade serous ovarian cancer treatment subgroups. Tumor tissue was taken before any definitive surgery or chemotherapy was given. Repertoires were generated with immunoSEQ multiplex PCR, while TCRdb's copy carries only in-frame clones and drops some. Of several thousand clones in the sample, 55% to 70% were seen once. The sequenced sample was tumor tissue. The receptors were gathered from a human donor with high-grade serous ovarian cancer.

This clone appeared a few times. The genes are TRBV6-5 and TRBJ2-2; 7 bases fit TRBD1. Germline trimming cut 2 bases from V and 1 base from J; bases unmatched to any gene: 4. The CDR3 loop spans 16 amino acids. Germline V CDR1 and CDR2: MNHEY, SVGAGI. The CDR3 protein is CASSYVQGRNTGELFF. For the CDR3, the DNA is TGTGCCAGCAGTTACGTACAGGGGCGGAACACCGGGGAGCTGTTTTTT.

The chain employs TRBV6-5 and TRBJ2-5; D possibly corresponds to TRBD2 (5 bases). The J call may be mistaken, given a closer DNA end match to TRBJ2-7. Germline V CDR1 and CDR2: MNHEY, SVGAGI. The CDR3 totals 15 residues. This chain's CDR3 is CASSKMGAGLGEQYF. DNA for the CDR3: TGTGCCAGCAGTAAAATGGGAGCCGGATTGGGCGAGCAGTACTTC.

The chain is built from TRBV5-1 and TRBJ2-2; tentative D call: TRBD1 (5 bases). Looked up from germline, CDR1 is SGHRS and CDR2 is YFSETQ. V gave up 0 bases and J gave up 5 bases, with 17 bases separating them. The CDR3 sequence is 17 residues long. In nucleotides, the CDR3 is TGCGCCAGCAGCTTGGCCCAGGGCCCTTTAAGTACCGGGGAGCTGTTTTTT. It codes for CASSLAQGPLSTGELFF.

V usage is TRBV12-5 and J usage is TRBJ1-2; no clear D. There are 13 residues in the CDR3. Germline CDR1 and CDR2: LGHNT and FRNRAP. V was pared by 6 bases and J by 8 bases, with 16 bases between. CDR3 in amino acids: CASGLGPGRGYTF. The CDR3 DNA reads TGTGCTAGTGGCCTCGGACCGGGTCGGGGCTACACCTTC.

The chain combines TRBV14 with TRBJ2-1; 12 positions agree with TRBD2. The junction had 11 bases not matched to a gene; V was cut back by 3 bases and J by 5 bases. Germline V gene sequence: CDR1 SGHDN, CDR2 FVKESK. The CDR3 is made up of 18 amino acids. The CDR3 DNA reads TGTGCCAGCAGCCAGGCAAAGGGACTAGCGGGTATCCACAATGAGCAGTTCTTC. Translating gives CASSQAKGLAGIHNEQFF.

This clone is deemed large. V gene TRBV2 combines with J gene TRBJ1-1, with unresolved D. The CDR3 extends over 12 amino acids. The V end was cut by 7 bases, the J end by 0 bases, with 6 bases between. Germline loops: CDR1 SNHLY, CDR2 FYNNEI. In DNA form, the CDR3 reads TGTGCCAGCATCCGCATGAACACTGAAGCTTTCTTT. It codes for CASIRMNTEAFF.

This chain links TRBV6-5 with TRBJ2-7; 8 bases are a match to TRBD2. The V gene's germline CDR1 is MNHEY and CDR2 SVGAGI. Losses at the gene ends were 6 bases for V and 5 bases for J; bases not matched to a gene: 6. The CDR3 covers 13 residues. CDR3 nucleotide sequence: TGTGCCAGCAGCCGGGGGGGGTACGACGAGCAGTACGTC. The encoded protein is CASSRGGYDEQYV.

The chain joins TRBV1 to TRBJ1-2. TRBV1 represents a pseudogene. The CDR3 loop spans 16 amino acids. CDR3 coding DNA: TGCACCAGCAGCAAGCCCCGTTTGCGAAAGACCTATGGCTACACCTTC. As protein: CTSSKPRLRKTYGYTF.

This chain connects TRBV11-2 to TRBJ2-3; 11 positions match TRBD1. The CDR3 is made up of 17 amino acids. The germline V gene has CDR1 SGHAT and CDR2 FQNNGV. The V segment lost 1 base and the J segment 3 bases; nucleotides outside the gene matches: 6. The CDR3 coding sequence is TGTGCCAGCAGCTTAGGAACCGGGACAGGGGGGACAGATACGCAGTATTTT. It codes for CASSLGTGTGGTDTQYF. Full variable domain (missing parts from reference TRBV11-2 and TRBJ2-3): EAGVAQSPRYKIIEKRQSVAFWCNPISGHATLYWYQQILGQGPKLLIQFQNNGVVDDSQLPKDRFSAERLKGVDSTLKIQPAKLEDSAVYLCASSLGTGTGGTDTQYFGPGTRLTVL.

The chain employs TRBV11-1 and TRBJ2-2; D is ambiguous. The length of the CDR3 is 14 residues. The V end was cut by 6 bases, the J end by 1 base, with 9 bases between. Germline lookup yields CDR1 SGHAT and CDR2 FQDESV (reference sequence). CDR3 residues: CASSSSQNTGELFF. In nucleotides, the CDR3 is TGTGCCAGCAGTTCCTCCCAGAACACCGGGGAGCTGTTTTTT.

This clone was picked up a small number of times. This chain joins TRBV25-1 and TRBJ2-2; 9 bases map to TRBD2. CDR1 and CDR2 (germline): MGHDK, SYGVNS. This CDR3 contains 15 residues. The junction had 8 bases not matched to a gene; V was cut back by 6 bases and J by 6 bases. CDR3 loop: CASSRAGGGAGELFF. The CDR3 DNA is TGTGCCAGCAGCAGAGCGGGGGGCGGGGCCGGGGAGCTGTTTTTT.

The CDR3 DNA sequence: TGTGCCAGCAGTCCGACCGGGCCAGATACGCAGTATTTT. Translated: CASSPTGPDTQYF. V and J are TRBV7-2 and TRBJ2-3; D uncertain. CDR1 is SGHTA, CDR2 FQGNSA, per germline. Trimming removed 6 bases at V and 4 bases at J, with 11 bases between. The CDR3 is made up of 13 amino acids.

This chain connects TRBV6-1 to TRBJ1-5; D unresolved. This CDR3 has 12 amino acids. Trimming took 8 bases from V and 3 from J, leaving 8 bases between them. Germline CDR1 is MNHNS and CDR2 is SASEGT. The CDR3 DNA follows: TGTGCCAGCCATCAATTCAATCAGCCCCAGCATTTT. It yields the protein CASHQFNQPQHF.

This chain joins TRBV30 and TRBJ1-2; D is uncertain. V gave up 3 bases and J gave up 8 bases, with 13 bases separating them. Germline CDR1 is GTSNPN and CDR2 is SVGIG (reference sequence). This CDR3 region has 12 residues. CDR3 loop: CAWREYTEGYTF. CDR3 DNA: TGTGCCTGGAGGGAATACACAGAGGGCTACACCTTC.

The chain has TRBV7-2 and TRBJ2-3; a possible D gene is TRBD1 (5 bases). Germline lookup yields CDR1 SGHTA and CDR2 FQGNSA. Trimming shortened V by 7 bases and J by 1 base, and 15 bases separated the two germline ends. This CDR3 has 15 residues. The CDR3 protein is CASKFQGIGTDTQYF. The CDR3 nucleotides are TGTGCCAGCAAGTTCCAGGGAATCGGCACAGATACGCAGTATTTT.

V is TRBV29-1 and J is TRBJ2-3, with 15 nucleotides matching TRBD2. This CDR3 contains 18 residues. With V trimmed by 0 bases and J by 4 bases, 8 bases remained unmatched. Germline V gene lookup returns CDR1 SQVTM and CDR2 ANQGSEA. The CDR3 DNA is TGCAGCGTTGAAGATCATCTTGGGACTAGCGGGGGGTCAGATACGCAGTATTTT. This translates into CSVEDHLGTSGGSDTQYF.

This chain links TRBV2 with TRBJ2-5; D gene ambiguous. The CDR3 sequence is 13 residues long. V was cut by 6 bases and J by 4 bases, with 12 bases left in between. The germline gives CDR1 SNHLY, CDR2 FYNNEI. The DNA of the CDR3 is TGTGCCAGCAGCCGCCTCATGGGAGAGACCCAGTACTTC. The encoded protein is CASSRLMGETQYF.

The V and J genes are TRBV7-9 and TRBJ1-5; D is perhaps TRBD1 (5 bases). V lost 3 bases to trimming and J lost 7 bases, with 10 bases between them. Germline V CDR1 and CDR2: SEHNR, FQNEAQ (reference sequence). This CDR3 region has 13 residues. The CDR3 reads CASSFDSLQPQHF. The CDR3 DNA reads TGTGCCAGCAGCTTCGACAGTTTACAGCCCCAGCATTTT. The whole variable domain, filled in from reference TRBV7-9 and TRBJ1-5, reads DTGVSQNPRHKITKRGQNVTFRCDPISEHNRLYWYRQTLGQGPEFLTYFQNEAQLEKSRLLSDRFSAERPKGSFSTLEIQRTEQGDSAMYLCASSFDSLQPQHFGDGTRLSIL.

This chain connects TRBV7-3 to TRBJ1-1, with 8 bases matching TRBD1. This CDR3 has 14 amino acids. Looked up from germline, CDR1 is SGHTA and CDR2 is FQGTGA. Trimming took 5 bases from V and 1 from J; bases not matched to a gene: 3. Here the CDR3 DNA reads TGTGCCAGCAGCCTCAGGGGGCCGAACACTGAAGCTTTCTTT. Protein product: CASSLRGPNTEAFF.

This clone has just one count. The V and J genes are TRBV5-6 and TRBJ1-1; 7 nucleotides agree with TRBD1. V lost 0 bases and J lost 1; bases outside the gene matches: 6. From germline, CDR1 is SGHDT and CDR2 YYEEEE. The CDR3 extends over 16 amino acids. The CDR3 region is CASSLVWGQWNTEAFF. The CDR3 DNA sequence: TGTGCCAGCAGCTTGGTGTGGGGACAGTGGAACACTGAAGCTTTCTTT.

The rearrangement links TRBV5-4 to TRBJ1-4; D call uncertain. Germline V lookup: CDR1 SGHNT, CDR2 YYREEE (reference sequence). The CDR3 totals 15 residues. Trimming stripped 8 bases from V and 8 bases from J, with 22 bases between. Here the CDR3 reads CASRNGGLESEKLFF. CDR3 sequence (DNA): TGTGCCAGTCGAAATGGCGGGCTAGAGTCCGAAAAACTGTTTTTT.

This clone has only a few counts. The CDR3 DNA reads TGTGCCAGCAGCAGTGAGGAGGCCGGATACACTGAAGCTTTCTTT. Amino acids: CASSSEEAGYTEAFF. The rearrangement joins TRBV7-9 to TRBJ1-1; no definite D call. The length of the CDR3 is 15 residues. V lost 5 bases and J 3 bases, leaving 16 bases between the germline ends. Germline V gives CDR1 SEHNR, CDR2 FQNEAQ (reference sequence).

V gene TRBV5-5 combines with J gene TRBJ2-6; 12 nucleotides line up with TRBD1. CDR1 and CDR2 from the germline V gene are SGHKS and YYEKEE (reference sequence). There are 19 residues in the CDR3. Unmatched junction bases numbered 10, after V lost 3 bases and J lost 3 bases. The CDR3 bases are TGTGCCAGCAGCTACCACCCGGGACAGGGGGCAGGTGGGGCCAACGTCCTGACTTTC. It yields the protein CASSYHPGQGAGGANVLTF.

This clone has only one observation. This rearrangement joins TRBV30 to TRBJ1-6; no clear D. The germline V and J ends were trimmed by 2 bases and 6 bases, with 11 bases remaining between them. The length of the CDR3 is 14 residues. In germline, CDR1 is GTSNPN, CDR2 SVGIG (reference sequence). For the CDR3, the DNA is TGTGCCTGGAGTCGGGGTCAGGCTAATTCACCCCTCCACTTT. It is translated as CAWSRGQANSPLHF. Looking up the rest from reference TRBV30 and TRBJ1-6 gives the full variable domain: SQTIHQWPATLVQPVGSPLSLECTVEGTSNPNLYWYRQAAGRGLQLLFYSVGIGQISSEVPQNLSASRPQDRQFILSSKKLLLSDSGFYLCAWSRGQANSPLHFGNGTRLTVT.